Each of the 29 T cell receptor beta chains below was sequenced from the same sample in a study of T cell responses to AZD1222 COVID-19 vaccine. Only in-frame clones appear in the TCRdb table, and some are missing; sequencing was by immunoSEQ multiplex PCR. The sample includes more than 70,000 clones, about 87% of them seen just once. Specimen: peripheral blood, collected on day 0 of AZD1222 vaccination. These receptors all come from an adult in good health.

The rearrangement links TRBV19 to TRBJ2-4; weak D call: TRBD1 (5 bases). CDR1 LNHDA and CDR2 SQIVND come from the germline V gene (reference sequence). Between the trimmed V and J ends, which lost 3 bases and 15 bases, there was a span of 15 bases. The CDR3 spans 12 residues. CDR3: CASSINTGPPYF. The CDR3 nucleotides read TGTGCCAGTAGTATCAATACAGGACCGCCGTACTTC.

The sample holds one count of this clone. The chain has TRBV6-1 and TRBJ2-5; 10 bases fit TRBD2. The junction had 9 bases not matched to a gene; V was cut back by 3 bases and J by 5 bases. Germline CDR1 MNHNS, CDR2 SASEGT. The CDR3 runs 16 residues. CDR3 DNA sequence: TGTGCCAGCAGTGACCCGGGACTAGCGTTTGGGGAGACCCAGTACTTC. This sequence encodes CASSDPGLAFGETQYF.

The CDR3 here is CASMSLFGSYNEQFF. CDR3 bases: TGTGCCAGCATGAGTCTGTTCGGCTCCTACAATGAGCAGTTCTTC. This sequence joins TRBV19 and TRBJ2-1, with unresolved D. This CDR3 has 15 amino acids. Germline assignment: CDR1 LNHDA and CDR2 SQIVND (reference sequence). V was pared by 9 bases and J by 0 bases, with 15 bases between.

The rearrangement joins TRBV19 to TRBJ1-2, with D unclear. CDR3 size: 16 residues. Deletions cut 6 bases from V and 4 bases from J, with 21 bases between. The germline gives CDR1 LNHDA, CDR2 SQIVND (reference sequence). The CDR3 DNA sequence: TGTGCCAGTAGATCTGGTGGGTTGGCACAGAGCTATGGCTACACCTTC. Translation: CASRSGGLAQSYGYTF. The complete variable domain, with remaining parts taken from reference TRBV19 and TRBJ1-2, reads DGGITQSPKYLFRKEGQNVTLSCEQNLNHDAMYWYRQDPGQGLRLIYYSQIVNDFQKGDIAEGYSVSREKKESFPLTVTSAQKNPTAFYLCASRSGGLAQSYGYTFGSGTRLTVV.

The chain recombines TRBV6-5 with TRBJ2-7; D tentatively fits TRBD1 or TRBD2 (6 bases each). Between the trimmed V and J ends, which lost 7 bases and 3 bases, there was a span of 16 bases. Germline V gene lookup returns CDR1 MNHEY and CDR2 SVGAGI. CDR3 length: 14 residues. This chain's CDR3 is CASTSGAWGYEQYF. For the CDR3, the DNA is TGTGCCAGCACGTCGGGGGCATGGGGCTACGAGCAGTACTTC.

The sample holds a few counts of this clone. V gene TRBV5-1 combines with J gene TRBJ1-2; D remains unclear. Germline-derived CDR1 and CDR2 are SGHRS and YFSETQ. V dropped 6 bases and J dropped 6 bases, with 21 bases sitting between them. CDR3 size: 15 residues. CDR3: CASKVTGSVLDGYTF. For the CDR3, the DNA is TGCGCCAGCAAAGTGACGGGTTCGGTTCTGGATGGCTACACCTTC.

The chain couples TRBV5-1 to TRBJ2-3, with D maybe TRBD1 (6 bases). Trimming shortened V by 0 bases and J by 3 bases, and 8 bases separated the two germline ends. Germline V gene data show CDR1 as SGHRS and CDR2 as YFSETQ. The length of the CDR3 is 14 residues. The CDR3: CASSLGDRTDTQYF. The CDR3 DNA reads TGCGCCAGCAGCTTGGGTGACAGGACAGATACGCAGTATTTT.

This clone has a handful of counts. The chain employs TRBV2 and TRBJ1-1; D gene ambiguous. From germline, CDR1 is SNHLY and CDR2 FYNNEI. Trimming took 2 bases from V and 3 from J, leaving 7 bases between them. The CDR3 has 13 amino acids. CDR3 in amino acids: CASSEIEDTEAFF. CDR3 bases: TGTGCCAGCAGTGAAATTGAGGACACTGAAGCTTTCTTT.

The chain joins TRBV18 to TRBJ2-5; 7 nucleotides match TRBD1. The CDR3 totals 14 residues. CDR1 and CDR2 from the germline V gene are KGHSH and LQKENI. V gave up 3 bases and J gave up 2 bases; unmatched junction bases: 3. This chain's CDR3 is CASSPDRVQETQYF. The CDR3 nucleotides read TGTGCCAGCTCACCCGACAGGGTTCAAGAGACCCAGTACTTC.

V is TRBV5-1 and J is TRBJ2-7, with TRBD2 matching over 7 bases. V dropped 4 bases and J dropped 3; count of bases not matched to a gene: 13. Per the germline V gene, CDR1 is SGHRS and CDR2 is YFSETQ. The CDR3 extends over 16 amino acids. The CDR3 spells CASSQTMGGVIYEQYF. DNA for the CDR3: TGCGCCAGCAGCCAGACCATGGGGGGGGTGATCTACGAGCAGTACTTC.

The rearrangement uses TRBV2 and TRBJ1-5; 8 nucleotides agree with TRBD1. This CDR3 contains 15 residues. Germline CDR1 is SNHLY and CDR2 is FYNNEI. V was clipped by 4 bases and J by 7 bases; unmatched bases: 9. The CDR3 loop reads CASSGSNRGNQPQHF. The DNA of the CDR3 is TGTGCCAGCAGTGGATCAAACAGGGGGAACCAGCCCCAGCATTTT.

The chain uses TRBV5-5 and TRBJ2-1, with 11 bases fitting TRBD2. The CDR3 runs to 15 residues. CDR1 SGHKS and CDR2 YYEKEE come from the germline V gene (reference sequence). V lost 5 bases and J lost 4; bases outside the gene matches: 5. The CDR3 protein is CASSNSGREYNEQFF. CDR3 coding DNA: TGTGCCAGCAGTAATAGCGGGAGGGAGTACAATGAGCAGTTCTTC. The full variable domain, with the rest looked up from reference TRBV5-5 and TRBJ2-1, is DAGVTQSPTHLIKTRGQQVTLRCSPISGHKSVSWYQQVLGQGPQFIFQYYEKEERGRGNFPDRFSARQFPNYSSELNVNALLLGDSALYLCASSNSGREYNEQFFGPGTRLTVL.

CDR3 amino acids: CASSRAGQGLRYNEQFF. CDR3 sequence (DNA): TGTGCCAGCAGCCGAGCGGGACAGGGTTTACGATACAATGAGCAGTTCTTC. The V gene is TRBV28, the J gene TRBJ2-1; 9 bases fit TRBD1. CDR1 and CDR2 from the germline V gene are MDHEN and SYDVKM. With V trimmed by 6 bases and J by 4 bases, 13 bases remained unmatched. The CDR3 covers 17 residues.

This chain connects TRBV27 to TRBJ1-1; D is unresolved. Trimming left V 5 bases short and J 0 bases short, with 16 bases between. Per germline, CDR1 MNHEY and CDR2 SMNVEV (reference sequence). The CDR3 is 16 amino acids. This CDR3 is CASSPALTPLNTEAFF. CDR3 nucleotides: TGTGCCAGCAGTCCCGCCCTCACCCCTTTGAACACTGAAGCTTTCTTT.

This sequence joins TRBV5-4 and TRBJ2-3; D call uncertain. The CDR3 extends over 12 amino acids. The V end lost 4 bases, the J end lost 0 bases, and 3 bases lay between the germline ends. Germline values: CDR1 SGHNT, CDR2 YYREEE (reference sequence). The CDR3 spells CASSLSTDTQYF. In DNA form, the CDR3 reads TGTGCCAGCAGCCTTAGCACAGATACGCAGTATTTT.

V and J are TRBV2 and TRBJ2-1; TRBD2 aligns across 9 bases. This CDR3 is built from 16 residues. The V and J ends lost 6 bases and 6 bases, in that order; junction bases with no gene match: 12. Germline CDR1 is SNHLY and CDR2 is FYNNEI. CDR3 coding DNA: TGTGCCAGCAGCAAGGGGGCTGGCGGGAGGGCCAATGAGCAGTTCTTC. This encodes CASSKGAGGRANEQFF.

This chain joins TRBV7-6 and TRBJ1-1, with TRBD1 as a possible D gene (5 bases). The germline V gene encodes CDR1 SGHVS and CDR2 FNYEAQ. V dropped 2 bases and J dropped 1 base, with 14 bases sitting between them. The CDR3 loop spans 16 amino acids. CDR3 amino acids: CASSLRGARGNTEAFF. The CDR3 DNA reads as TGTGCCAGCAGCTTAAGAGGGGCGCGGGGGAACACTGAAGCTTTCTTT.

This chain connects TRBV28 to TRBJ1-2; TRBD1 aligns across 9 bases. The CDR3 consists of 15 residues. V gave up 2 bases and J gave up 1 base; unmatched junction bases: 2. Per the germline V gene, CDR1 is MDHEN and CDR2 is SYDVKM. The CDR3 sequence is CASSLPGQGNYGYTF. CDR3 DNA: TGTGCCAGCAGTTTACCGGGACAGGGTAACTATGGCTACACCTTC.

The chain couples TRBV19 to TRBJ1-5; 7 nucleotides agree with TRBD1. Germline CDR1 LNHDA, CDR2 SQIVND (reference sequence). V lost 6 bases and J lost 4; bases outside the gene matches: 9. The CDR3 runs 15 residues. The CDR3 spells CASRYDREGNQPQHF. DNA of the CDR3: TGTGCCAGTAGGTATGACAGGGAGGGTAATCAGCCCCAGCATTTT.

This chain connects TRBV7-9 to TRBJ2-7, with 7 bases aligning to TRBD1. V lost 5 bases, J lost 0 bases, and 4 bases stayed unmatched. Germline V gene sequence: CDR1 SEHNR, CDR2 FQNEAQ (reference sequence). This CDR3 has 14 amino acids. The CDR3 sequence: CASSRQGFSYEQYF. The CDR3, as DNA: TGTGCCAGCAGCCGACAGGGATTCTCCTACGAGCAGTACTTC.

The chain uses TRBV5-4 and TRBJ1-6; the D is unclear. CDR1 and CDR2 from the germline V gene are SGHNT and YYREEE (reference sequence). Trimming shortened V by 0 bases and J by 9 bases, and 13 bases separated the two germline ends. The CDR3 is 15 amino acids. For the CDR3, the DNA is TGTGCCAGCAGCTTGGGACGGGGTCTGGGTTCACCCCTCCACTTT. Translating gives CASSLGRGLGSPLHF.

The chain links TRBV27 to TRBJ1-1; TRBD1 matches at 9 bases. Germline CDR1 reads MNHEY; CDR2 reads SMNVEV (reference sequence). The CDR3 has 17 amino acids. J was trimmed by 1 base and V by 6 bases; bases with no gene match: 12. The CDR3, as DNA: TGTGCCAGCAGCCCTCTTCGACAGGGGGGATCGAACACTGAAGCTTTCTTT. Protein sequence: CASSPLRQGGSNTEAFF.

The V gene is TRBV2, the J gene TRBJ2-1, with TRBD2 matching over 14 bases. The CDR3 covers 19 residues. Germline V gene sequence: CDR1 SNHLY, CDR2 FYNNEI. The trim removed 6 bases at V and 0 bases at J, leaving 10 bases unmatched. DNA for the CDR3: TGTGCCAGCAGCACACTAAAAGGGACTAGCGGGAGCTCCTACAATGAGCAGTTCTTC. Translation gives CASSTLKGTSGSSYNEQFF.

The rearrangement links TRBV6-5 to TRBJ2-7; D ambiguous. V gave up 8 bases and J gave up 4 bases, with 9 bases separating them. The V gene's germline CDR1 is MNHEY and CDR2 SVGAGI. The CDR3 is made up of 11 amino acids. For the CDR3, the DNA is TGTGCCAGCGGGCGAGCTTACGAGCAGTACTTC. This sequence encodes CASGRAYEQYF.

CDR3 DNA: TGTGCCAGCAGCCCGGAGCAGGGTAACTATGGCTACACCTTC. Protein product: CASSPEQGNYGYTF. This chain joins TRBV5-4 and TRBJ1-2; weak D call: TRBD1 (5 bases). The CDR3 spans 14 residues. Trimming removed 4 bases at V and 1 base at J, with 11 bases between. Germline V gene sequence: CDR1 SGHNT, CDR2 YYREEE (reference sequence).

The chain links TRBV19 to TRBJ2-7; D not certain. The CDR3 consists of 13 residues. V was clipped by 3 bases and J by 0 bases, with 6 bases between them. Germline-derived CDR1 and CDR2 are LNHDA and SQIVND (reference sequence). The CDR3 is CASSIQNSYEQYF. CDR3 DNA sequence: TGTGCCAGTAGTATCCAAAACTCCTACGAGCAGTACTTC.

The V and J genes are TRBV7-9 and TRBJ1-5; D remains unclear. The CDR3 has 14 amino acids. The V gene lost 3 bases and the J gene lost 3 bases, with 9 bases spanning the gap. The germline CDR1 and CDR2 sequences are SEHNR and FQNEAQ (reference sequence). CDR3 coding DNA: TGTGCCAGCAGCTTCGCGGGGAACAATCAGCCCCAGCATTTT. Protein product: CASSFAGNNQPQHF.

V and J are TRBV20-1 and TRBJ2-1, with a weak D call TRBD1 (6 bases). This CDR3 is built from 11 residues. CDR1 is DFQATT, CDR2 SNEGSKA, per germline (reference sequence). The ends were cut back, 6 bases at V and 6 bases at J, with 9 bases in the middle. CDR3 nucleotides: TGCAGTGCCCTCAGGGGCAATGAGCAGTTCTTC. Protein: CSALRGNEQFF.

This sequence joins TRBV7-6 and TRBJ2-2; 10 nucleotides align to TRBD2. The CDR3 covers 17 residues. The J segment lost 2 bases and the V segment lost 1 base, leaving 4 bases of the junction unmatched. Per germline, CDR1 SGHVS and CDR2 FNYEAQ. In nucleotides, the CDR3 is TGTGCCAGCAGCTTAGGACCTAGCGGGAGTAACACCGGGGAGCTGTTTTTT. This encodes CASSLGPSGSNTGELFF.